A selection of T cell receptor beta chains follows, all from one sample in a study of blood T cell repertoires in COVID-19. This table comes from immunoSEQ multiplex PCR, and its TCRdb copy is limited to in-frame clones, with some not included. The sample shows 160,000 or so clones, roughly 87% of them seen only once. The sequenced material came from peripheral blood. The origin of the receptors is a woman aged 60-75 years who had recovered from COVID-19. Each CDR3 is given with its conserved first and last residue. A D gene is named only where the DNA matches it firmly. Clone size is given for some rows only: seen once, a few or many times, or a class if the clone is expanded.

TRBJ2-3 | TRBD2 | . | TRBV5-4 | CASSGGLAGGTDTQYF | TGTGCCAGCAGCGGGGGACTAGCGGGGGGCACAGATACGCAGTATTTT
TRBJ2-3 | TRBD2 | . | TRBV10-1 | CASGPSKRGASTDTQYF | TGCGCCAGCGGTCCTTCAAAGCGGGGGGCTAGCACAGATACGCAGTATTTT
TRBJ1-5 | . | . | TRBV28 | CASSNGGVSNQPQHF | TGTGCCAGCTCCAACGGGGGGGTTAGCAATCAGCCCCAGCATTTT
TRBJ2-7 | TRBD2 | . | TRBV11-2 | CASSQLAGGLEQYF | TGTGCCAGCAGCCAACTAGCGGGGGGGCTTGAGCAGTACTTC
TRBJ1-1 | . | once | TRBV28 | CASSSGGGKGNTEAFF | TGTGCCAGCAGTTCCGGGGGGGGGAAGGGCAACACTGAAGCTTTCTTT
TRBJ2-5 | . | once | TRBV5-1 | CASSSGLSETQYF | TGCGCCAGCAGCTCAGGACTATCGGAGACCCAGTACTTC
TRBJ2-7 | . | . | TRBV28 | CASRSSGYEQYF | TGTGCCAGCAGAAGTTCCGGCTACGAGCAGTACTTC
TRBJ2-5 | TRBD2 | . | TRBV5-1 | CASSLEVAGGPETQYF | TGCGCCAGCAGCCTTGAAGTAGCGGGGGGTCCAGAGACCCAGTACTTC
TRBJ1-2 | . | . | TRBV5-1 | CASSQMEYTF | TGCGCCAGCAGCCAGATGGAGTACACCTTC
TRBJ2-7 | TRBD2 | . | TRBV7-8 | CASSLLTSGGSREQYF | TGTGCCAGCAGCTTATTGACTAGCGGGGGGTCACGCGAGCAGTACTTC
TRBJ2-3 | . | . | TRBV30 | CAWSYGSTDTQYF | TGTGCCTGGAGTTACGGGAGCACAGATACGCAGTATTTT
TRBJ1-2 | . | . | TRBV11-2 | CASSLSLTANYGYTF | TGTGCCAGCAGCTTATCTTTGACAGCCAACTATGGCTACACCTTC
TRBJ1-1 | TRBD1 | few | TRBV3-1/TRBV3-2 | CASSQGSHRGHTEAFF | TGTGCCAGCAGTCAGGGGTCCCACAGGGGGCACACTGAAGCTTTCTTT
TRBJ1-2 | . | . | TRBV18 | CASSLREGGYTF | TGTGCCAGCTCACTTAGGGAGGGTGGCTACACCTTC
TRBJ1-3 | . | once | TRBV11-1 | CASTWGPSGNTIYF | TGTGCCAGCACCTGGGGGCCCTCTGGAAACACCATATATTTT
TRBJ2-2 | TRBD1 | . | TRBV3-1/TRBV3-2 | CASSHFRGQGVVTGELFF | TGTGCCAGCAGCCACTTCCGAGGACAGGGGGTGGTGACCGGGGAGCTGTTTTTT